The count of the clone carrying this T cell receptor beta chain is one. Its matching antigen is unknown. These data come from a study of tissue T cells after allogeneic stem cell transplantation. Study outcomes and limitations: Few T cell clones were shared across patients, but motif clusters showed tissue-specific shared signatures.

The CDR3 length is 14 residues. J lost 4 bases, V lost 6 bases, and 8 bases had no gene match. Germline assignment: CDR1 KGHSH and CDR2 LQKENI. Survey-depth TCRbeta CDR3 sequencing reported V/J genes and productive frequencies. Using immunoSEQ multiplex PCR, the repertoire was profiled, and TCRdb retains in-frame clones only, with some absent. Seen here are about 26,000 clones, about 89% observed once, and the top ten hold approximately 2%. This clonotype was sampled from a male donor aged 60 or over who later had graft-versus-host disease after an allogeneic stem cell transplant. This rearrangement joins TRBV18 to TRBJ1-2; TRBD1 aligns across 7 bases. The starting material was blood, obtained before transplantation. The CDR3 loop reads CASSPTGESYGYTF. CDR3 coding DNA: TGTGCCAGCTCGCCAACAGGGGAGAGCTATGGCTACACCTTC.